This T cell receptor (gamma chain) appears in the sequencing data of a study of human gamma delta and Vdelta1 T cells. TCRdb re-identified clones in the PCR reads via CATT. The sample has around 160 gamma-chain clones, roughly 65% seen once. CDR3 length equals 15 residues. V lost 8 bases, J lost 4 bases, and 15 bases stayed unmatched. The origin of this receptor is a human donor in good health. The chain joins TRGV10 to TRGJ1 or TRGJ2. TRGV10 is labeled an ORF, and its function is uncertain. The material sequenced was Vdelta1 gamma-delta T cells from blood. The CDR3 is CAAWVGKKLYYKKLF. As DNA, the CDR3 is TGTGCTGCGTGGGTAGGAAAGAAACTATATTATAAGAAACTCTTT.